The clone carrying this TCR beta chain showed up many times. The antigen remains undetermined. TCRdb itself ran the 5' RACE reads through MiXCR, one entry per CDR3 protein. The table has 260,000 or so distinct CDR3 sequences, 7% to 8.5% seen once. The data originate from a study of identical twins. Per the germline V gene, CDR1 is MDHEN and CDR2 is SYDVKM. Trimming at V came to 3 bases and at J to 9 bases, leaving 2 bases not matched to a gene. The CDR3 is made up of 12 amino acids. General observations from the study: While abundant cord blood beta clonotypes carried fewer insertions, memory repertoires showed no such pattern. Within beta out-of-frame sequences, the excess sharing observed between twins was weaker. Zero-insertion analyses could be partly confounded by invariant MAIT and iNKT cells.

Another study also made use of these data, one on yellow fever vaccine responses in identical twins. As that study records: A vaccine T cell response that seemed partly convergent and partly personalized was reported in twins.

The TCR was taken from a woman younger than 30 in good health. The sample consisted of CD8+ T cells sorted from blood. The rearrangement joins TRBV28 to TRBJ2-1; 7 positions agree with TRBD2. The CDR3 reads CASSFGGSEQFF. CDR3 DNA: TGTGCCAGCAGTTTCGGGGGGAGTGAGCAGTTCTTC.